This is a list of T cell receptor beta chains from one sample in a study of T cell responses to AZD1222 COVID-19 vaccine. The data were produced by immunoSEQ multiplex PCR, yet TCRdb's version contains in-frame clones alone and is incomplete. The data show some 190,000 clones, around 91% seen once. Here the sequenced sample was peripheral blood, taken on day 0 of AZD1222 vaccination. Every receptor here comes from an adult in good health. Both conserved end residues are part of each CDR3. Fields, in order: CDR3 DNA, CDR3 protein, J gene, D gene, V gene. The D gene is left open where the match is weak.

CDR3 DNA: TGTGCCAGCGAAGACAGGTTAGTAGGCGAGCAGTTCTTC
CDR3 protein: CASEDRLVGEQFF
J gene: TRBJ2-1
D gene: -
V gene: TRBV11-3

CDR3 DNA: TGTGCCAGCAGCCGCCGGGACACCTCTAATCAGCCCCAGCATTTT
CDR3 protein: CASSRRDTSNQPQHF
J gene: TRBJ1-5
D gene: -
V gene: TRBV6-6

CDR3 DNA: TGTGCCAGTAGTCCCAGTCGTTACGCTGGAAACACCATATATTTT
CDR3 protein: CASSPSRYAGNTIYF
J gene: TRBJ1-3
D gene: -
V gene: TRBV19

CDR3 DNA: TGTGCCACCAGAGAGGGACAGGGAGGGGACTATGGCTACACCTTC
CDR3 protein: CATREGQGGDYGYTF
J gene: TRBJ1-2
D gene: TRBD1
V gene: TRBV15

CDR3 DNA: TGTGCCATCCAAGGCCCACTCACAGATACGCAGTATTTT
CDR3 protein: CAIQGPLTDTQYF
J gene: TRBJ2-3
D gene: -
V gene: TRBV5-4

CDR3 DNA: TGCGCCAGCAGTATAGGCGGCAGGGTTTACTCTAATGAAAAACTGTTTTTT
CDR3 protein: CASSIGGRVYSNEKLFF
J gene: TRBJ1-4
D gene: -
V gene: TRBV5-1

CDR3 DNA: TGTGCCAGCAGTCCCAGGGGAGAGGGGCAGCCCCAGCATTTT
CDR3 protein: CASSPRGEGQPQHF
J gene: TRBJ1-5
D gene: -
V gene: TRBV28

CDR3 DNA: TGTGCCAGCAGTGGCCGTCAAGGACAGGGGATCCAGACCCAGTACTTC
CDR3 protein: CASSGRQGQGIQTQYF
J gene: TRBJ2-5
D gene: TRBD1
V gene: TRBV6-1

CDR3 DNA: TGTGCCACCAAGGGAGGGGGCGGCGAGACCCAGTACTTC
CDR3 protein: CATKGGGGETQYF
J gene: TRBJ2-5
D gene: -
V gene: TRBV19

CDR3 DNA: TGTGCCAGCAGTATCCTTTACTCTGGGGCCAACGTCCTGACTTTC
CDR3 protein: CASSILYSGANVLTF
J gene: TRBJ2-6
D gene: -
V gene: TRBV27

CDR3 DNA: TGTGCCAGCAGTTTACCAACTAGCGGGGGCACAGATACGCAGTATTTT
CDR3 protein: CASSLPTSGGTDTQYF
J gene: TRBJ2-3
D gene: TRBD2
V gene: TRBV28

CDR3 DNA: TGTGCCAGCAGCTTCATAACGTACGGGACAGGGTTGTACTTC
CDR3 protein: CASSFITYGTGLYF
J gene: TRBJ2-7
D gene: TRBD1
V gene: TRBV5-8